Presented here are 5 T cell receptor beta chains from one specimen sequenced in a study of high-grade serous ovarian cancer treatment subgroups. Tumor tissue was taken before any definitive surgery or chemotherapy was given. The repertoire was sequenced with immunoSEQ multiplex PCR; TCRdb's copy has only in-frame clones and lacks some. The sample lists 30,000 to 40,000 clones, approximately 80% occurring once. The sample consisted of tumor tissue. The receptors here all came from a human donor with high-grade serous ovarian cancer.

The V call is TRBV7-9, the J call TRBJ2-2, with D uncertain. Between the trimmed V and J ends, which lost 5 bases and 5 bases, there was a span of 21 bases. The CDR3 runs 17 residues. The germline V gene has CDR1 SEHNR and CDR2 FQNEAQ (reference sequence). This chain's CDR3 is CASSPIGMAVTTGELFF. For the CDR3, the DNA is TGTGCCAGCAGCCCAATTGGAATGGCGGTAACAACCGGGGAGCTGTTTTTT.

J is TRBJ1-1 and V is TRBV7-9; no definite D call. Germline CDR1 and CDR2: SEHNR and FQNEAQ (reference sequence). The germline V and J ends were trimmed by 7 bases and 0 bases, with 9 bases remaining between them. There are 13 residues in the CDR3. The CDR3 loop is CASTPVLNTEAFF. CDR3 sequence (DNA): TGTGCCAGCACCCCCGTTCTGAACACTGAAGCTTTCTTT. Using reference TRBV7-9 and TRBJ1-1 for the parts outside the CDR3, the full variable domain is DTGVSQNPRHKITKRGQNVTFRCDPISEHNRLYWYRQTLGQGPEFLTYFQNEAQLEKSRLLSDRFSAERPKGSFSTLEIQRTEQGDSAMYLCASTPVLNTEAFFGQGTRLTVV.

J is TRBJ1-3 and V is TRBV4-2, with D unresolved. Trimming took 3 bases from V and 5 from J, leaving 8 bases between them. The CDR3 has 13 residues. Germline V gives CDR1 LGHNA, CDR2 YNFKEQ. CDR3 nucleotides: TGTGCCAGCAGCCAGGCCGGGAGAAACACCATATATTTT. This translates into CASSQAGRNTIYF.

The V call is TRBV30, the J call TRBJ2-7; a possible D gene is TRBD2 (7 bases). CDR1 and CDR2 (germline): GTSNPN, SVGIG (reference sequence). The CDR3 runs 12 residues. V was clipped by 8 bases and J by 4 bases, with 15 bases between them. The CDR3 spells CAGEGGRYEQYF. In DNA form, the CDR3 reads TGTGCCGGGGAGGGGGGCAGGTACGAGCAGTACTTC.

This chain links TRBV7-9 with TRBJ2-1, with 12 bases lining up with TRBD2. CDR3 length: 15 residues. The V gene's germline CDR1 is SEHNR and CDR2 FQNEAQ (reference sequence). V was clipped by 5 bases and J by 9 bases; unmatched bases: 8. CDR3: CASSASSGRGGEQFF. The CDR3 DNA follows: TGTGCCAGCAGCGCATCTAGCGGGAGGGGAGGTGAGCAGTTCTTC.